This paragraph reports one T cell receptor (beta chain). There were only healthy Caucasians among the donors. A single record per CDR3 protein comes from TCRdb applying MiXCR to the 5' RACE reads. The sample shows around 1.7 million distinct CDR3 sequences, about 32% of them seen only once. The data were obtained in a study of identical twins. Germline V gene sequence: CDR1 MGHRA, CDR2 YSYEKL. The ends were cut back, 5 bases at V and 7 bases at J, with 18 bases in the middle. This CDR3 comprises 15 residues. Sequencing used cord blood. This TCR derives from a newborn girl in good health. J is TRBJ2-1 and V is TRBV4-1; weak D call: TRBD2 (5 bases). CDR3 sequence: CASSLSAGVRNEQFF. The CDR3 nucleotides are TGCGCCAGCAGCTTGTCTGCGGGCGTAAGGAATGAGCAGTTCTTC.